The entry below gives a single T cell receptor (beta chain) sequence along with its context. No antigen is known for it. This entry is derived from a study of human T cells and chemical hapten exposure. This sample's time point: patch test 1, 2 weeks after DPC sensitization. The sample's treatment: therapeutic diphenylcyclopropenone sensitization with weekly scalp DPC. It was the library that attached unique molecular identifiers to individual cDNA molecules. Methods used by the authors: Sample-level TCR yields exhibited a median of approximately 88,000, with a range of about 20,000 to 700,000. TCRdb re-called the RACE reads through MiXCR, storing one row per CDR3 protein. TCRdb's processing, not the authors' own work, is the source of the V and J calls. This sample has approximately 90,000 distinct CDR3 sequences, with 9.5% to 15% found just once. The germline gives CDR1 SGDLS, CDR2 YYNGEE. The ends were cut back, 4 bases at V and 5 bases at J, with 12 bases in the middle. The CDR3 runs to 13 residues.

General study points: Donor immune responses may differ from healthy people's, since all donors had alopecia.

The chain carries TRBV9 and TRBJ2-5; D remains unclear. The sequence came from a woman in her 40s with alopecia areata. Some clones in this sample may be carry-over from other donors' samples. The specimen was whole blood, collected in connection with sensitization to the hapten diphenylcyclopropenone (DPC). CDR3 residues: CASSSSPRETQYF. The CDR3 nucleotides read TGTGCCAGCAGCTCTTCCCCTAGGGAGACCCAGTACTTC.